This T cell receptor beta chain was captured by sequencing in a study of technical replicates of blood from a handful of donors. The germline gives CDR1 LNHNV, CDR2 YYDKDF (reference sequence). The CDR3 sequence is 13 residues long. Unmatched junction bases numbered 7, after V lost 8 bases and J lost 3 bases. The data were produced by immunoSEQ multiplex PCR, yet TCRdb's version contains in-frame clones alone and is incomplete. Of tens of thousands of clones listed, roughly 94% are singletons. This sequence joins TRBV15 and TRBJ2-7, with 7 bases matching TRBD1. The source is a human donor in good health. Material for sequencing was T cells isolated from PBMCs. The chain's CDR3 is CATSRGGNYEQYF. The CDR3 nucleotides are TGTGCCACCTCCCGAGGGGGCAACTACGAGCAGTACTTC.